A single sample gave rise to the 20 T cell receptor beta chains below, sequenced in a study of blood T cell repertoires in COVID-19. The repertoire was sequenced with immunoSEQ multiplex PCR; TCRdb's copy has only in-frame clones and lacks some. The sample shows over 150,000 clones, roughly 84% of them seen only once. Specimen: peripheral blood. The origin of the receptors is a woman older than 75 with active or convalescent COVID-19.

The rearrangement uses TRBV11-2 and TRBJ2-4; D possibly corresponds to TRBD2 (6 bases). Germline loops: CDR1 SGHAT, CDR2 FQNNGV. This CDR3 has 12 residues. The V gene lost 5 bases and the J gene lost 6 bases, with 8 bases spanning the gap. As DNA, the CDR3 is TGTGCCAGCAGCCCCGGGGGAAACATTCAGTACTTC. Translating it yields CASSPGGNIQYF.

CDR3 nucleotides: TGTGCCAGCAGGTTGGACAGCCTCTCCTACGAGCAGTACTTC. This sequence encodes CASRLDSLSYEQYF. The chain recombines TRBV7-2 with TRBJ2-7; D is perhaps TRBD1 (6 bases). The CDR3 totals 14 residues. The germline V and J ends were trimmed by 6 bases and 0 bases, with 12 bases remaining between them. Germline lookup yields CDR1 SGHTA and CDR2 FQGNSA.

This sequence joins TRBV5-1 and TRBJ2-2, with D unclear. Trimming shortened V by 0 bases and J by 5 bases, and 11 bases separated the two germline ends. Germline lookup yields CDR1 SGHRS and CDR2 YFSETQ. The CDR3 runs to 15 residues. CDR3 in amino acids: CASSLVIGATGELFF. In DNA, the CDR3 is TGCGCCAGCAGCTTGGTTATTGGAGCAACCGGGGAGCTGTTTTTT.

The chain carries TRBV5-6 and TRBJ2-1; TRBD2 matches at 7 bases. The germline V gene encodes CDR1 SGHDT and CDR2 YYEEEE. V shed 0 bases and J 7 bases; nucleotides not matched to a gene: 1. The CDR3 contains 13 residues. CDR3 in DNA: TGTGCCAGCAGCTTGGCCGGGGGGAATGAGCAGTTCTTC. It specifies CASSLAGGNEQFF.

Written as DNA, the CDR3 is TGTGCCATCAGTGAGGGAGGGGACCCTATCTACGAGCAGTACTTC. Translation gives CAISEGGDPIYEQYF. V and J are TRBV10-3 and TRBJ2-7, with a tentative D call TRBD2 (6 bases). The germline V gene has CDR1 ENHRY and CDR2 SYGVKD. Trimming removed 2 bases at V and 3 bases at J, with 14 bases between. The CDR3 spans 15 residues.

V is TRBV3-1 (or the pseudogene TRBV3-2) and J is TRBJ2-2; weak D call: TRBD2 (7 bases). V was cut by 1 base and J by 0 bases, with 12 bases left in between. The length of the CDR3 is 17 residues. Germline CDR1 is LGHDT and CDR2 is YNNKEL (reference sequence). In nucleotides, the CDR3 is TGTGCCAGCAGCCAAGGGCGGGGGACATCGAACACCGGGGAGCTGTTTTTT. This codes for CASSQGRGTSNTGELFF.

This sequence joins TRBV7-2 and TRBJ2-3, with 9 bases aligning to TRBD2. J was trimmed by 2 bases and V by 1 base; bases with no gene match: 10. CDR3 length equals 18 residues. Germline V CDR1 and CDR2: SGHTA, FQGNSA. CDR3: CASSLGGQRGAYTDTQYF. CDR3 DNA: TGTGCCAGCAGCTTAGGAGGCCAGCGGGGGGCTTACACAGATACGCAGTATTTT.

This clone was found once. The V and J genes are TRBV7-2 and TRBJ1-3, with D possibly being TRBD1 (5 bases). CDR1 and CDR2 from the germline V gene are SGHTA and FQGNSA. Trimming pared 7 bases from V and 1 base from J, leaving 11 bases between. This CDR3 contains 14 residues. CDR3 DNA: TGTGCCAGCACCCTGGGGGGGTCTGGAAACACCATATATTTT. This sequence encodes CASTLGGSGNTIYF.

The J gene is TRBJ2-3, the V gene TRBV3-1 (or the pseudogene TRBV3-2); 11 bases align to TRBD2. Per the germline V gene, CDR1 is LGHDT and CDR2 is YNNKEL (reference sequence). J lost 6 bases, V lost 4 bases, and 6 bases had no gene match. The CDR3 runs to 15 residues. The CDR3: CASSLLAGGLDTQYF. DNA of the CDR3: TGTGCCAGCAGCCTTCTAGCGGGGGGATTGGATACGCAGTATTTT.

The V and J genes are TRBV7-2 and TRBJ2-1, with 10 bases that match TRBD1. The CDR3 covers 13 residues. V trimming: 5 bases; J trimming: 14 bases; junction bases outside the gene matches: 9. CDR1 is SGHTA, CDR2 FQGNSA, per germline. The CDR3 DNA reads TGTGCCAGCAGCCTACCTCCCGGGACAGGGGAGTTCTTC. Its protein is CASSLPPGTGEFF. Based on the CDR3 plus reference TRBV7-2 and TRBJ2-1, the full variable domain is GAGVSQSPSNKVTEKGKDVELRCDPISGHTALYWYRQSLGQGLEFLIYFQGNSAPDKSGLPSDRFSAERTGGSVSTLTIQRTQQEDSAVYLCASSLPPGTGEFFGPGTRLTVL.

The CDR3 spells CSAVTVYGYTF. The CDR3 DNA reads as TGCAGTGCCGTGACAGTCTATGGCTACACCTTC. This chain connects TRBV20-1 to TRBJ1-2; a weak D match, TRBD1 (5 bases). The V gene's germline CDR1 is DFQATT and CDR2 SNEGSKA (reference sequence). This CDR3 contains 11 residues. Trimming pared 6 bases from V and 4 bases from J, leaving 9 bases between.

The chain uses TRBV5-8 and TRBJ2-7; D is ambiguous. Per germline, CDR1 SGHTS and CDR2 YDEGEE. This CDR3 contains 12 residues. Trimming removed 4 bases from V and 0 bases from J, with 5 bases in between. The CDR3 DNA reads TGTGCCAGCAGCCCCAGCTCCTACGAGCAGTACTTC. Translation: CASSPSSYEQYF.

The CDR3 sequence is CASRADSDNSPLHF. CDR3 DNA sequence: TGTGCCAGCAGAGCGGACAGCGATAATTCACCCCTCCACTTT. The chain recombines TRBV27 with TRBJ1-6, with D maybe TRBD1 (6 bases). Germline V gene lookup returns CDR1 MNHEY and CDR2 SMNVEV (reference sequence). There are 14 residues in the CDR3. The germline V and J ends were trimmed by 6 bases and 5 bases, with 11 bases remaining between them.

This chain joins TRBV13 and TRBJ2-6, with 10 bases lining up with TRBD1. Germline V gene lookup returns CDR1 PRHDT and CDR2 FYEKMQ (reference sequence). V lost 5 bases, J lost 0 bases, and 13 bases stayed unmatched. The CDR3 sequence is 20 residues long. The CDR3 sequence is CASSPTLDRGRYSGANVLTF. The CDR3, as DNA: TGTGCCAGCAGCCCGACCCTCGACAGGGGGCGTTACTCTGGGGCCAACGTCCTGACTTTC. Looking up the rest from reference TRBV13 and TRBJ2-6 gives the full variable domain: AAGVIQSPRHLIKEKRETATLKCYPIPRHDTVYWYQQGPGQDPQFLISFYEKMQSDKGSIPDRFSAQQFSDYHSELNMSSLELGDSALYFCASSPTLDRGRYSGANVLTFGAGSRLTVL.

This chain links TRBV6-1 with TRBJ2-3, with D maybe TRBD2 (5 bases). The length of the CDR3 is 13 residues. V was clipped by 3 bases and J by 11 bases, with 15 bases between them. Looked up from germline, CDR1 is MNHNS and CDR2 is SASEGT. The CDR3 DNA is TGTGCCAGCAGTGAGGTGGCCCCACGGGAGCAGTATTTT. Translating gives CASSEVAPREQYF.

The genes are TRBV11-2 and TRBJ1-3; D remains ambiguous. Trimming took 3 bases from V and 0 from J, leaving 15 bases between them. CDR1 and CDR2 from the germline V gene are SGHAT and FQNNGV. The CDR3 is made up of 17 amino acids. The CDR3 region is CASSLRVYYASGNTIYF. For the CDR3, the DNA is TGTGCCAGCAGCTTGAGAGTCTACTACGCCTCTGGAAACACCATATATTTT.

This chain connects TRBV7-3 to TRBJ2-7; D may be TRBD1 (6 bases). CDR1 is SGHTA, CDR2 FQGTGA, per germline. Trimming took off 8 bases at V and 5 bases at J, with 19 bases between the two ends. The CDR3 is 14 residues long. For the CDR3, the DNA is TGTGCCAGCGCTAAGACAGGTAGTTCCAACGAGCAGTACTTC. This encodes CASAKTGSSNEQYF. The whole variable domain, remainder taken from reference TRBV7-3 and TRBJ2-7, is GAGVSQTPSNKVTEKGKYVELRCDPISGHTALYWYRQSLGQGPEFLIYFQGTGAADDSGLPNDRFFAVRPEGSVSTLKIQRTERGDSAVYLCASAKTGSSNEQYFGPGTRLTVT.

V usage is TRBV4-2 and J usage is TRBJ1-3, with 7 bases that match TRBD1. The CDR3 covers 17 residues. Trimming took 0 bases from V and 5 from J; bases not matched to a gene: 10. The V gene's germline CDR1 is LGHNA and CDR2 YNFKEQ. The CDR3 DNA sequence: TGTGCCAGCAGCCAAGACCTATCCACAGGGGCCAGAAACACCATATATTTT. Protein product: CASSQDLSTGARNTIYF.

The CDR3 region has the DNA TGTGCCATCAGGACCAGCCCAGCGGAGCCCCAGCATTTT. It yields the protein CAIRTSPAEPQHF. The chain carries TRBV10-3 and TRBJ1-5; D uncertain. This CDR3 spans 13 amino acids. The V end was cut by 6 bases, the J end by 8 bases, with 14 bases between. Germline V gene sequence: CDR1 ENHRY, CDR2 SYGVKD.

The rearrangement uses TRBV5-4 and TRBJ1-4, with a tentative D call TRBD1 (6 bases). Germline V CDR1 and CDR2: SGHNT, YYREEE (reference sequence). With 0 bases removed from V and 8 bases from J, the gap between germline ends came to 14 bases. The CDR3 extends over 15 amino acids. CDR3: CASSLDYRAGEKLFF. The CDR3 bases are TGTGCCAGCAGCTTGGATTACAGGGCCGGCGAAAAACTGTTTTTT.